This record covers a single T cell receptor (beta chain). The CDR3 contains 16 residues. Losses at the gene ends were 5 bases for V and 4 bases for J; bases not matched to a gene: 12. The germline V gene encodes CDR1 LGHNA and CDR2 YNFKEQ. These data come from a study of blood T cell repertoires in COVID-19. Turning to the study itself: Sites across the United States, Italy and Spain contributed samples from acute and convalescent COVID-19.

Sequencing used immunoSEQ multiplex PCR; TCRdb keeps in-frame clones, though not all of them. Altogether approximately 160,000 clones are present, around nine tenths being singletons, with the ten largest covering 0.58%. The V and J genes are TRBV4-2 and TRBJ2-3; 7 positions agree with TRBD1. The TCR comes from a man aged 55 to 70 with COVID-19, enrolled during active disease. Sequencing was done on a sample of peripheral blood. The CDR3 coding sequence is TGTGCCAGCAGCTCAGACAGGGTTTCAGGGTCAGATACGCAGTATTTT. Translation gives CASSSDRVSGSDTQYF.